These T cell receptor beta chains were read from a single sample in a study of T cells in Graves' hyperthyroidism and ophthalmopathy. TCRdb ran MiXCR on the multiplex PCR reads and lists one entry per CDR3 protein. This table holds roughly 100,000 distinct CDR3 sequences, 47% found once. Sequences were obtained from blood. These receptors were collected from a man in his forties or fifties with Graves' hyperthyroidism. The conserved cysteine and the conserved F or W are not part of the CDR3 here. The size field is filled for only some rows; it gives once, few, many or a size class.

size,J,V,CDR3
many,TRBJ2-7,TRBV20-1,SARYPSFGREQY
many,TRBJ2-5,TRBV6-5,ASSYVTAQETQY
many,TRBJ2-2,TRBV7-6,ASSLGLAGAGELF
.,TRBJ2-5,TRBV9,ASSGTSGETQY
many,TRBJ2-5,TRBV28,ASSLVALKTQY
many,TRBJ2-4,TRBV7-9,ASSLEGSQNIQY
many,TRBJ2-1,TRBV29-1,SVEGQRVGNEQF
many,TRBJ2-1,TRBV5-1,ASSSPTGKNYNEQF
many,TRBJ2-2,TRBV20-1,SALGGSGTGELF
.,TRBJ2-1,TRBV6-6,ASSSQLSSFNEQF
.,TRBJ2-7,TRBV12-3/TRBV12-4,ASSLGREGQDEQY
few,TRBJ2-1,TRBV19,ASSPEGRSLYNEQF
many,TRBJ2-7,TRBV7-6,ASGGTSYEQY
.,TRBJ1-5,TRBV28,ASSPLWAVNQPQH
.,TRBJ1-4,TRBV2,ASSASGARHATNEKLF
.,TRBJ2-5,TRBV3-1,ASSQDPEETQY